This T cell receptor beta chain was identified in a study of CD8 T cells in ankylosing spondylitis. This clonotype came up many times. The antigen remains unidentified. Study-wide points: Clones tied to disease were said to be significantly enriched in matched ankylosing spondylitis synovial fluid.

TCRdb passed the 5' RACE reads through MiXCR, listing each CDR3 protein once. Of about 39,000 distinct CDR3 sequences in the sample, 10% were seen once. Trimming removed 4 bases from V and 5 bases from J; junction bases left unmatched: 11. The length of the CDR3 is 15 residues. CDR1 is SGHRS and CDR2 is YFSETQ in the germline V gene. The specimen was blood, either unsorted or a sorted T cell fraction (not recorded which). The chain joins TRBV5-1 to TRBJ2-5, with TRBD1 matching 7 bases. This clonotype was sampled from a male donor with ankylosing spondylitis or in good health (not recorded which). CDR3 coding DNA: TGCGCCAGCAGCCCGGAGTCGACAGGGTTGGAGACCCAGTACTTC. This gives the protein CASSPESTGLETQYF.